This T cell receptor beta chain was found in a study of T cell responses to AZD1222 COVID-19 vaccine. Study findings and constraints: Receipt of two AZD1222 doses was followed by a rise in Spike-specific TCR breadth and depth. Vaccine-associated CD4 TCRs ranged over spike, dominating at 160-218 and 743-854. Females outnumbered males among donors, who were mostly white British; clonal diversity was possibly underestimated.

Second-dose schedules of about 4 or about 12 weeks were combined. The assay was immunoSEQ multiplex PCR, and TCRdb's table has in-frame clones only and misses some. The sample shows tens of thousands of clones, 75% to 90% of them seen only once. As concerns this clone: Its antigen is still unknown.

The CDR3 runs to 11 residues. Trimming took 6 bases from V and 10 from J, leaving 10 bases between them. Germline values: CDR1 MNHEY, CDR2 SMNVEV (reference sequence). The clonotype originates from an adult who received the AZD1222 COVID-19 vaccine. The rearrangement joins TRBV27 to TRBJ1-5, with D hard to call. Source: peripheral blood, taken 28 days after the second AZD1222 dose. The DNA of the CDR3 is TGTGCCAGCAGGGGTGTTGGACCCCAGCATTTT. Its translation: CASRGVGPQHF.